This T cell receptor (beta chain) was identified during a study of cytomegalovirus exposure and HLA in healthy donors. Findings and caveats of the study: Among CMV-associated TCR beta chains, most appeared HLA-restricted in a later analysis.

Trimming took off 0 bases at V and 2 bases at J, with 9 bases between the two ends. The germline gives CDR1 SGHDN, CDR2 FVKESK. The CDR3 consists of 15 residues. The study ran its PCR with 60 Vbeta and 13 Jbeta primers. The data were produced by immunoSEQ multiplex PCR, yet TCRdb's version contains in-frame clones alone and is incomplete. This sample's table reports around 190,000 clones. About this clone itself: Antigen unknown.

This TCR was recovered from a woman aged 25 to 39 in good health and CMV-seropositive. The rearrangement uses TRBV14 and TRBJ2-3; D is possibly TRBD1 (6 bases). Input material: PBMCs. The CDR3 nucleotides read TGTGCCAGCAGCCAAGAACACAGGGCCACAGATACGCAGTATTTT. It encodes CASSQEHRATDTQYF.